A selection of T cell receptor beta chains follows, all from one sample in a study of blood T cell repertoires in COVID-19. Profiled with immunoSEQ multiplex PCR; TCRdb holds only in-frame clones, not every one. The sample holds over 150,000 clones, 86% seen once. The source material was peripheral blood. Receptors were obtained from a man in his 70s with active or convalescent COVID-19. The CDR3 runs from the conserved cysteine through the conserved F or W. The order of the fields is D gene, clone size, V gene, J gene, CDR3 DNA, CDR3 protein. The D gene is left open where the match is weak. The size of a clone is reported for some rows only, either as once, few or many, or as a class for expanded clones.

d_gene: TRBD1; abundance: NA; v_gene: TRBV6-2/TRBV6-3; j_gene: TRBJ1-5; CDR3nt: TGTGCCAGCAGTTATAGCAGGGGGCGCGCAACAAGTCAGCCCCAGCATTTT; CDR3aa: CASSYSRGRATSQPQHF
d_gene: NA; abundance: NA; v_gene: TRBV25-1; j_gene: TRBJ1-6; CDR3nt: TGTGCCAGCAGTTCACTGGGGAGATCCTATAATTCACCCCTCCACTTT; CDR3aa: CASSSLGRSYNSPLHF
d_gene: TRBD1; abundance: NA; v_gene: TRBV7-8; j_gene: TRBJ1-5; CDR3nt: TGTGCCAGCAGCCGCCACGAGGGGGCAGGTCAGCCCCAGCATTTT; CDR3aa: CASSRHEGAGQPQHF
d_gene: NA; abundance: NA; v_gene: TRBV27; j_gene: TRBJ1-1; CDR3nt: TGTGCCAGCAGTTTCGGGGGGCTCGCGACTGAAGCTTTCTTT; CDR3aa: CASSFGGLATEAFF
d_gene: TRBD2; abundance: NA; v_gene: TRBV18; j_gene: TRBJ2-1; CDR3nt: TGTGCCAGCTCAAAGGGACTAGCGGACTACAATGAGCAGTTCTTC; CDR3aa: CASSKGLADYNEQFF
d_gene: TRBD2; abundance: NA; v_gene: TRBV18; j_gene: TRBJ2-1; CDR3nt: TGTGCCAGCTCACCGGCTAGCGGGATAAATGGTGAGCAGTTCTTC; CDR3aa: CASSPASGINGEQFF
d_gene: NA; abundance: NA; v_gene: TRBV7-2; j_gene: TRBJ2-7; CDR3nt: TGTGCCAGCAGCTCCGGACAGAGCTACGAGCAGTACTTC; CDR3aa: CASSSGQSYEQYF
d_gene: TRBD1; abundance: once; v_gene: TRBV5-1; j_gene: TRBJ2-1; CDR3nt: TGCGCCAGCGGGACAGGGTCCTACAATGAGCAGTTCTTC; CDR3aa: CASGTGSYNEQFF
d_gene: TRBD1; abundance: NA; v_gene: TRBV3-1/TRBV3-2; j_gene: TRBJ1-4; CDR3nt: TGTGCCAGCAGACCGACAGGGGATGGGGAAAAACTGTTTTTT; CDR3aa: CASRPTGDGEKLFF
d_gene: NA; abundance: NA; v_gene: TRBV9; j_gene: TRBJ1-4; CDR3nt: TGTGCCAGCAAGAAGGGGGGAGGGAGAACTAATGAAAAACTGTTTTTT; CDR3aa: CASKKGGGRTNEKLFF
d_gene: NA; abundance: NA; v_gene: TRBV21-1; j_gene: TRBJ1-1; CDR3nt: TGTGCCAGCAGCAACAGGACAGGGTATACTGAAGCTTTCTTT; CDR3aa: CASSNRTGYTEAFF
d_gene: NA; abundance: NA; v_gene: TRBV7-2; j_gene: TRBJ2-2; CDR3nt: TGTGCCAGCGATGGTTATGCCACTACCGCCGGGGAGCTGTTTTTT; CDR3aa: CASDGYATTAGELFF
d_gene: NA; abundance: NA; v_gene: TRBV7-9; j_gene: TRBJ1-2; CDR3nt: TGTGCCAGCAGCCGGGGGTCTGGGTATGGCTACACCTTC; CDR3aa: CASSRGSGYGYTF
d_gene: TRBD2; abundance: NA; v_gene: TRBV7-9; j_gene: TRBJ2-3; CDR3nt: TGTGCCAGCAGCTCCCCGGGACTAGCGGGCACAGATACGCAGTATTTT; CDR3aa: CASSSPGLAGTDTQYF
d_gene: NA; abundance: NA; v_gene: TRBV5-1; j_gene: TRBJ2-1; CDR3nt: TGCGCCAGCAGCTCAGGGCACTCCTACAATGAGCAGTTCTTC; CDR3aa: CASSSGHSYNEQFF